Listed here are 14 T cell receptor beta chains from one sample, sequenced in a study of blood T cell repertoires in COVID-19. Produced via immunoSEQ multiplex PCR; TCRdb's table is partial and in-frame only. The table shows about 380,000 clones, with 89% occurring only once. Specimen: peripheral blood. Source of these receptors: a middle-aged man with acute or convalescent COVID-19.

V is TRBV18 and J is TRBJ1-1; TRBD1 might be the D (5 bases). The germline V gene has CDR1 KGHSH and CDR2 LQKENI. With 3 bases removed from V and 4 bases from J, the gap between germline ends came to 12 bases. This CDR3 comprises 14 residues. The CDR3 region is CASSPSGYGTEAFF. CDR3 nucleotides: TGTGCCAGCTCACCGTCAGGGTATGGCACTGAAGCTTTCTTT. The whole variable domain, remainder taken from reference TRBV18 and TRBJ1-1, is NAGVMQNPRHLVRRRGQEARLRCSPMKGHSHVYWYRQLPEEGLKFMVYLQKENIIDESGMPKERFSAEFPKEGPSILRIQQVVRGDSAAYFCASSPSGYGTEAFFGQGTRLTVV.

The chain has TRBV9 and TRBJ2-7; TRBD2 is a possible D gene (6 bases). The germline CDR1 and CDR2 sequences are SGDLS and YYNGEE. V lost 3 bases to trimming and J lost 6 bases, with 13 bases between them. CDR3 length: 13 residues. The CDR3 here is CASSAVGGAEQYF. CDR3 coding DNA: TGTGCCAGCAGCGCTGTCGGAGGGGCCGAGCAGTACTTC. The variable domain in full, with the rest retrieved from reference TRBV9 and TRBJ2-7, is DSGVTQTPKHLITATGQRVTLRCSPRSGDLSVYWYQQSLDQGLQFLIQYYNGEERAKGNILERFSAQQFPDLHSELNLSSLELGDSALYFCASSAVGGAEQYFGPGTRLTVT.

CDR3 protein: CASSLGGGVRNEQFF. In DNA, the CDR3 is TGCGCCAGCAGCTTGGGGGGAGGGGTAAGGAATGAGCAGTTCTTC. The genes are TRBV5-1 and TRBJ2-1, with TRBD2 matching 7 bases. The CDR3 consists of 15 residues. In germline, CDR1 is SGHRS, CDR2 YFSETQ. The V gene end was trimmed by 0 bases and the J gene end by 7 bases; junction bases not matched to a gene: 7.

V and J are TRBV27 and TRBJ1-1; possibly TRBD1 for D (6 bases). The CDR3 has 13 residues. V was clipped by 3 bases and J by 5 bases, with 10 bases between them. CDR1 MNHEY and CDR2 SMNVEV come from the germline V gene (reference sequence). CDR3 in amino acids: CASSFRDNTEAFF. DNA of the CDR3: TGTGCCAGCAGTTTCAGGGACAATACTGAAGCTTTCTTT.

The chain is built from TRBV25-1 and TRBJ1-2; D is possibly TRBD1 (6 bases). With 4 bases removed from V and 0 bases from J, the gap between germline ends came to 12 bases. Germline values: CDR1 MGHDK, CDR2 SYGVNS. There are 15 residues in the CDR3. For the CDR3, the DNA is TGTGCCAGCAGTGGGTGGACAGCTTCTAACTATGGCTACACCTTC. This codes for CASSGWTASNYGYTF.

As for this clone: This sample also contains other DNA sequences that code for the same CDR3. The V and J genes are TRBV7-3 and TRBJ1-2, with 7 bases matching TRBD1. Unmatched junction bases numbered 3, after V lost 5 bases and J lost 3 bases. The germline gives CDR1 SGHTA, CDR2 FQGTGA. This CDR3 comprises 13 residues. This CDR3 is CASSPGQDYGYTF. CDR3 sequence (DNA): TGTGCCAGCAGCCCTGGACAGGACTATGGCTACACCTTC.

CDR3 amino acids: CASSYSREGTYEQYF. The CDR3 DNA follows: TGTGCCAGCAGTTACTCGCGGGAGGGGACCTACGAGCAGTACTTC. This chain links TRBV6-6 with TRBJ2-7; 9 bases align to TRBD2. CDR1 is MNHNY and CDR2 is SVGAGI in the germline V gene (reference sequence). This CDR3 is built from 15 residues. V shed 0 bases and J 2 bases; nucleotides not matched to a gene: 2.

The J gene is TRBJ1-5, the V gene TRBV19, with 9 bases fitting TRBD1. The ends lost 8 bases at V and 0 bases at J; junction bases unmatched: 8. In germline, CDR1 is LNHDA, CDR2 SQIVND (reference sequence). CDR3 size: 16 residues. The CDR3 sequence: CASVPSGQGSNQPQHF. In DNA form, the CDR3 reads TGTGCCAGTGTTCCGTCGGGACAGGGTAGCAATCAGCCCCAGCATTTT.

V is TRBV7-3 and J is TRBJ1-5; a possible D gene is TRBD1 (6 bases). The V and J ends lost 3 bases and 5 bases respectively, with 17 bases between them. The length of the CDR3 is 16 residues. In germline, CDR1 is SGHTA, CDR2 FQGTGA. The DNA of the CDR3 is TGTGCCAGCAGCTTGGGTAACCAGGGGTTCCATCAGCCCCAGCATTTT. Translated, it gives CASSLGNQGFHQPQHF.

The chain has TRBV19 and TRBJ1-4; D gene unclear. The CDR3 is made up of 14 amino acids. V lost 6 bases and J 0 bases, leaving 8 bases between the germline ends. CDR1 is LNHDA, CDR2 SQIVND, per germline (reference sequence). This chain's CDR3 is CASRAEATNEKLFF. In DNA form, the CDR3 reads TGTGCCAGTAGGGCGGAAGCAACTAATGAAAAACTGTTTTTT. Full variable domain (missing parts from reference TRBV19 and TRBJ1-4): DGGITQSPKYLFRKEGQNVTLSCEQNLNHDAMYWYRQDPGQGLRLIYYSQIVNDFQKGDIAEGYSVSREKKESFPLTVTSAQKNPTAFYLCASRAEATNEKLFFGSGTQLSVL.

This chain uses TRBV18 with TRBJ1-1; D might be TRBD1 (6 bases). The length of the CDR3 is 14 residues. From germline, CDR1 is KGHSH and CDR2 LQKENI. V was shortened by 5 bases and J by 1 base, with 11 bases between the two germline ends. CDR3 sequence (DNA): TGTGCCAGCTCAACCGGGACACAGAACACTGAAGCTTTCTTT. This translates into CASSTGTQNTEAFF.

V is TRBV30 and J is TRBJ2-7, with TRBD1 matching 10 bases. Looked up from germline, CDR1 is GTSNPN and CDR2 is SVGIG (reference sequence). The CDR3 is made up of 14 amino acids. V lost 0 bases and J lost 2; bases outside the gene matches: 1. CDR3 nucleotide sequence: TGTGCCTGGAGTGTAGGGACAGGGGCCTACGAGCAGTACTTC. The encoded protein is CAWSVGTGAYEQYF.

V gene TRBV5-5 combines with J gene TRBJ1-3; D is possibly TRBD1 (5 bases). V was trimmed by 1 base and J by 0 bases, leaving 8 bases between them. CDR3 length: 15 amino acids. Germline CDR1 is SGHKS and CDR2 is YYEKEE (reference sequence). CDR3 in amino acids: CASSLTGLSGNTIYF. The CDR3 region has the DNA TGTGCCAGCAGCTTGACAGGCCTCTCTGGAAACACCATATATTTT.

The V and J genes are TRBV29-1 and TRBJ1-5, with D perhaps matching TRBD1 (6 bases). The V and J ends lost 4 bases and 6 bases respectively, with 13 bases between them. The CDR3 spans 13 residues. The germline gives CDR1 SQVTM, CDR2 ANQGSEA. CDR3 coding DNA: TGCAGCGTTGCACCAGGGGAGCGTCAGCCCCAGCATTTT. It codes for CSVAPGERQPQHF.